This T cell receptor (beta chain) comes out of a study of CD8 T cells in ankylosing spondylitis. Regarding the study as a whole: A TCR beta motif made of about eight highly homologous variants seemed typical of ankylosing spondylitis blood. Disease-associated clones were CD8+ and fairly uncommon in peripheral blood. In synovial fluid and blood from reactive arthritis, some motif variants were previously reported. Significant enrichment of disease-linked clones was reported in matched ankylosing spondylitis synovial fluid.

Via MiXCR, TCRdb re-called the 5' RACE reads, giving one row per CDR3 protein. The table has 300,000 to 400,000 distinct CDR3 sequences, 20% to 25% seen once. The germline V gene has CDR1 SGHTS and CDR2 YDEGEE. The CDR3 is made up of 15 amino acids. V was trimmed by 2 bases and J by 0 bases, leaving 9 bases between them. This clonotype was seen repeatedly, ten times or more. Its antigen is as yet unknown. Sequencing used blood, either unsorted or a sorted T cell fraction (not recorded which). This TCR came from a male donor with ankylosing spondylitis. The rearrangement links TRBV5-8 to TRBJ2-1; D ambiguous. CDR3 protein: CASSFGQSSYNEQFF. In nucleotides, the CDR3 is TGTGCCAGCAGCTTCGGGCAGAGCTCCTACAATGAGCAGTTCTTC.